These 4 T cell receptor beta chains originate from one sample sequenced in a study of CD8 T cells in Susac syndrome. Reverse transcription of 0.5 to 1 ug RNA was performed with random hexamers. A single record per CDR3 protein comes from TCRdb applying MiXCR to the immunoSEQ multiplex PCR reads. The sample has some 160,000 distinct CDR3 sequences, around 96% seen once. Sequenced input: CD8+ T cells from PBMCs. These receptors all come from a human donor with multiple sclerosis.

The chain links TRBV20-1 to TRBJ2-5; either TRBD1 or TRBD2 may fit D (5 bases each). Germline V gene lookup returns CDR1 DFQATT and CDR2 SNEGSKA (reference sequence). The CDR3 sequence is 15 residues long. Trimming shortened V by 2 bases and J by 1 base, and 14 bases separated the two germline ends. The CDR3 region has the DNA TGCAGTGCTAGATCTGGGACCCGCATCCAAGAGACCCAGTACTTC. Translation gives CSARSGTRIQETQYF.

The gene calls are TRBV7-9 and TRBJ2-3; the D gene could be TRBD1 or TRBD2 (6 bases each). This CDR3 comprises 16 residues. Germline lookup yields CDR1 SEHNR and CDR2 FQNEAQ (reference sequence). V lost 0 bases to trimming and J lost 4 bases, with 14 bases between them. The CDR3 reads CASSLARDIISDTQYF. The DNA of the CDR3 is TGTGCCAGCAGCTTAGCGCGGGACATAATTTCAGATACGCAGTATTTT.

The chain employs TRBV7-9 and TRBJ1-2, with TRBD1 as a possible D gene (6 bases). Germline CDR1 reads SEHNR; CDR2 reads FQNEAQ (reference sequence). The germline V and J ends were trimmed by 4 bases and 8 bases, with 11 bases remaining between them. The CDR3 extends over 12 amino acids. The CDR3 protein is CASSYREEGYTF. In nucleotides, the CDR3 is TGTGCCAGCAGCTACAGGGAGGAAGGCTACACCTTC.

The DNA of the CDR3 is TGCGCCAGCAGCACGGCGGACAGGGGTCCGTACAATGAGCAGTTCTTC. Translated: CASSTADRGPYNEQFF. The genes are TRBV5-1 and TRBJ2-1, with 9 bases that match TRBD1. This CDR3 has 16 residues. Per germline, CDR1 SGHRS and CDR2 YFSETQ. V lost 4 bases to trimming and J lost 4 bases; unmatched junction nucleotides: 9. The variable domain in full, with the rest retrieved from reference TRBV5-1 and TRBJ2-1, is KAGVTQTPRYLIKTRGQQVTLSCSPISGHRSVSWYQQTPGQGLQFLFEYFSETQRNKGNFPGRFSGRQFSNSRSEMNVSTLELGDSALYLCASSTADRGPYNEQFFGPGTRLTVL.